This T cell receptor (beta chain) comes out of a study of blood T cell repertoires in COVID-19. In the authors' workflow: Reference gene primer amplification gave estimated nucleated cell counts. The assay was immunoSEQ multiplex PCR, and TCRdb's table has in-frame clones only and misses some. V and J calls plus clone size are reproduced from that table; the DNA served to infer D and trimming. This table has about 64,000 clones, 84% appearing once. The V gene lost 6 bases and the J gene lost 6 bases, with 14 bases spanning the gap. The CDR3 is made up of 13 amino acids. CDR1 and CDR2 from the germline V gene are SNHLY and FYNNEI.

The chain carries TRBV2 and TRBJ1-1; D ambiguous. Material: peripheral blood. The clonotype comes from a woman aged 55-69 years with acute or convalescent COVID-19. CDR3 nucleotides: TGTGCCAGCAGCACCGAACCTATCGCTGAAGCTTTCTTT. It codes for CASSTEPIAEAFF.